The 24 T cell receptor beta chains in this list originate from one sample, sequenced in a study of cytomegalovirus exposure and HLA in healthy donors. PCR primers comprised 60 Vbeta and 13 Jbeta primers. The assay was immunoSEQ multiplex PCR, and TCRdb's table has in-frame clones only and misses some. This table holds fewer than 200,000 clones, roughly 78% found once. The sequenced sample consisted of PBMCs. The source is a man aged 35 to 55 in good health and CMV-seropositive.

This chain uses TRBV18 with TRBJ1-4; 7 nucleotides line up with TRBD1. Per the germline V gene, CDR1 is KGHSH and CDR2 is LQKENI. Unmatched junction bases numbered 10, after V lost 2 bases and J lost 7 bases. The CDR3 consists of 16 residues. The CDR3 spells CASSPSLDRVGEKLFF. CDR3 nucleotides: TGTGCCAGCTCACCATCTCTTGACAGGGTTGGTGAAAAACTGTTTTTT.

The chain employs TRBV5-1 and TRBJ1-1, with 10 bases identical to TRBD1. The CDR3 is 15 amino acids. Germline CDR1 and CDR2: SGHRS and YFSETQ. The trim removed 0 bases at V and 6 bases at J, leaving 5 bases unmatched. The CDR3 DNA is TGCGCCAGCAGCTTGGGGGGACAGGGGATCGCTGAAGCTTTCTTT. It encodes CASSLGGQGIAEAFF.

Only one count was recorded for this clone. The V and J genes are TRBV19 and TRBJ1-5; 7 bases align to TRBD1. V was clipped by 2 bases and J by 5 bases; unmatched bases: 12. CDR1 and CDR2 from the germline V gene are LNHDA and SQIVND (reference sequence). The CDR3 is 17 amino acids. The CDR3 coding sequence is TGTGCCAGTAGTATATCAGGCGGCAGGGGGACCGATCAGCCCCAGCATTTT. Residues: CASSISGGRGTDQPQHF.

This clone was counted once. The genes are TRBV12-1 and TRBJ2-3; TRBD2 reflects the table's D call only, with no check against the DNA. TRBV12-1 is tagged as a pseudogene. This CDR3 contains 17 residues. CDR3 nucleotide sequence: TGTGCCAGCAGCCCGCCGGGGAGCGGTCCTAGCACAGATACGCAGTATTTT. Amino acid sequence: CASSPPGSGPSTDTQYF.

V and J are TRBV2 and TRBJ1-2, with TRBD1 as a possible D gene (5 bases). CDR3 size: 13 residues. Trimming cost V 1 base and J 8 bases, with 11 bases left between them. Germline values: CDR1 SNHLY, CDR2 FYNNEI. CDR3 nucleotides: TGTGCCAGCAGTGAAGGGAGGGACTGGGGCTACACCTTC. This codes for CASSEGRDWGYTF. Full variable domain (remainder filled in from reference TRBV2 and TRBJ1-2): EPEVTQTPSHQVTQMGQEVILRCVPISNHLYFYWYRQILGQKVEFLVSFYNNEISEKSEIFDDQFSVERPDGSNFTLKIRSTKLEDSAMYFCASSEGRDWGYTFGSGTRLTVV.

V gene TRBV27 combines with J gene TRBJ2-2; 12 bases are a match to TRBD2. The CDR3 length is 18 residues. CDR1 and CDR2 (germline): MNHEY, SMNVEV (reference sequence). V trimming: 10 bases; J trimming: 3 bases; junction bases outside the gene matches: 15. CDR3 sequence reads: CATSNPGLAGPDTGELFF. CDR3 nucleotides: TGTGCCACATCGAACCCGGGACTAGCGGGCCCCGACACCGGGGAGCTGTTTTTT.

The rearrangement links TRBV7-2 to TRBJ2-5, with TRBD2 matching over 11 bases. Germline V lookup: CDR1 SGHTA, CDR2 FQGNSA. V was pared by 8 bases and J by 5 bases, with 7 bases of the junction left unmatched. The CDR3 loop spans 14 amino acids. Here the CDR3 reads CASRISGGVETQYF. The DNA for the CDR3 is TGTGCCAGCCGAATTAGCGGGGGGGTTGAGACCCAGTACTTC. The variable domain in full, with the rest retrieved from reference TRBV7-2 and TRBJ2-5, is GAGVSQSPSNKVTEKGKDVELRCDPISGHTALYWYRQSLGQGLEFLIYFQGNSAPDKSGLPSDRFSAERTGGSVSTLTIQRTQQEDSAVYLCASRISGGVETQYFGPGTRLLVL.

The V and J genes are TRBV7-2 and TRBJ2-1; D remains unclear. Germline V gives CDR1 SGHTA, CDR2 FQGNSA. Between the trimmed V and J ends, which lost 1 base and 6 bases, there was a span of 7 bases. This CDR3 spans 13 amino acids. The CDR3 loop reads CASSLVASNEQFF. The CDR3 coding sequence is TGTGCCAGCAGCTTAGTGGCTAGCAATGAGCAGTTCTTC. Together with reference TRBV7-2 and TRBJ2-1, the CDR3 gives the full variable domain: GAGVSQSPSNKVTEKGKDVELRCDPISGHTALYWYRQSLGQGLEFLIYFQGNSAPDKSGLPSDRFSAERTGGSVSTLTIQRTQQEDSAVYLCASSLVASNEQFFGPGTRLTVL.

The rearrangement joins TRBV11-1 to TRBJ2-5, with 11 bases fitting TRBD2. Looked up from germline, CDR1 is SGHAT and CDR2 is FQDESV (reference sequence). The CDR3 has 15 residues. With V trimmed by 2 bases and J by 5 bases, 4 bases remained unmatched. CDR3 region: CASSLLAGGWETQYF. The CDR3 bases are TGTGCCAGCAGCTTACTAGCGGGGGGTTGGGAGACCCAGTACTTC.

The J gene is TRBJ1-1, the V gene TRBV10-2; no clear D. The germline CDR1 and CDR2 sequences are WSHSY and SAAADI. V dropped 4 bases and J dropped 1 base, with 7 bases sitting between them. This CDR3 is 13 amino acids long. CDR3 amino acids: CASSGPGNTEAFF. The DNA of the CDR3 is TGCGCCAGCAGTGGGCCGGGGAACACTGAAGCTTTCTTT.

The V gene is TRBV15, the J gene TRBJ1-2; maybe TRBD1 (5 bases). V lost 7 bases and J lost 8, with 20 bases in between. The CDR3 consists of 14 residues. The germline CDR1 and CDR2 sequences are LNHNV and YYDKDF (reference sequence). Written as DNA, the CDR3 is TGTGCCACCACCTCCGGGACGGACTATAGGGGCTACACCTTC. Translated: CATTSGTDYRGYTF. Full variable domain (missing parts from reference TRBV15 and TRBJ1-2): DAMVIQNPRYQVTQFGKPVTLSCSQTLNHNVMYWYQQKSSQAPKLLFHYYDKDFNNEADTPDNFQSRRPNTSFCFLDIRSPGLGDTAMYLCATTSGTDYRGYTFGSGTRLTVV.

The chain couples TRBV5-4 to TRBJ1-1, with a tentative D call TRBD1 (6 bases). The V end lost 4 bases, the J end lost 2 bases, and 21 bases lay between the germline ends. This CDR3 comprises 17 residues. The germline CDR1 and CDR2 sequences are SGHNT and YYREEE (reference sequence). This chain's CDR3 is CASSPRTARTGNTEAFF. CDR3 nucleotides: TGTGCCAGCAGCCCCCGGACAGCCCGTACCGGAAACACTGAAGCTTTCTTT.

The chain uses TRBV7-9 and TRBJ1-1; the D is unclear. Germline V CDR1 and CDR2: SEHNR, FQNEAQ (reference sequence). The CDR3 totals 14 residues. Trimming removed 5 bases at V and 1 base at J, with 11 bases between. CDR3 nucleotide sequence: TGTGCCAGCAGCCCCTTAGGAGGGAACACTGAAGCTTTCTTT. Its protein product is CASSPLGGNTEAFF.

The V and J genes are TRBV9 and TRBJ2-1, with D possibly being TRBD2 (6 bases). Germline values: CDR1 SGDLS, CDR2 YYNGEE. V was shortened by 0 bases and J by 9 bases, with 16 bases between the two germline ends. This CDR3 spans 15 amino acids. CDR3 coding DNA: TGTGCCAGCAGCGTAGGAGGCGGGGCAACAGGTGAGCAGTTCTTC. The encoded protein is CASSVGGGATGEQFF. The full variable domain, completed using reference TRBV9 and TRBJ2-1, is DSGVTQTPKHLITATGQRVTLRCSPRSGDLSVYWYQQSLDQGLQFLIQYYNGEERAKGNILERFSAQQFPDLHSELNLSSLELGDSALYFCASSVGGGATGEQFFGPGTRLTVL.

Written as DNA, the CDR3 is TGTGCCAGCAGCTTGGCCCTTGGTAGCGGAGATACGCAGTATTTT. It translates to CASSLALGSGDTQYF. This chain connects TRBV5-4 to TRBJ2-3; the D gene is possibly TRBD2 (6 bases). This CDR3 spans 15 amino acids. Germline-derived CDR1 and CDR2 are SGHNT and YYREEE (reference sequence). Trimming left V 0 bases short and J 5 bases short, with 13 bases between.

The chain recombines TRBV11-3 with TRBJ2-2; TRBD2 might be the D (5 bases). The CDR3 totals 13 residues. The germline CDR1 and CDR2 sequences are SGHNT and YENEEA. Trimming stripped 5 bases from V and 6 bases from J, with 10 bases between. CDR3 sequence (DNA): TGTGCCAGCAGCCCCGGAGGCCCCGGGGAGCTGTTTTTT. It yields the protein CASSPGGPGELFF. The complete variable domain, with remaining parts taken from reference TRBV11-3 and TRBJ2-2, reads EAGVVQSPRYKIIEKKQPVAFWCNPISGHNTLYWYLQNLGQGPELLIRYENEEAVDDSQLPKDRFSAERLKGVDSTLKIQPAELGDSAVYLCASSPGGPGELFFGEGSRLTVL.

This clone was detected a few times. The gene calls are TRBV7-9 and TRBJ2-1; D remains unclear. Germline CDR1 reads SEHNR; CDR2 reads FQNEAQ (reference sequence). This CDR3 comprises 12 residues. V shed 1 base and J shed 6 bases, with 4 bases lying between them. CDR3 amino acids: CASSLDSNEQFF. The CDR3 nucleotides are TGTGCCAGCAGCTTAGATAGCAATGAGCAGTTCTTC. Full variable domain (remainder filled in from reference TRBV7-9 and TRBJ2-1): DTGVSQNPRHKITKRGQNVTFRCDPISEHNRLYWYRQTLGQGPEFLTYFQNEAQLEKSRLLSDRFSAERPKGSFSTLEIQRTEQGDSAMYLCASSLDSNEQFFGPGTRLTVL.

As regards this clone: A much more abundant neighbour one base away suggests this may be a read error. The chain couples TRBV6-1 to TRBJ2-7; D possibly corresponds to TRBD2 (5 bases). This CDR3 spans 12 amino acids. CDR1 and CDR2 (germline): MNHNS, SASEGT. V gave up 3 bases and J gave up 2 bases, with 5 bases separating them. As DNA, the CDR3 is TGTGCCAGCAGTGAGGGAGCCTACGAGCAGTACTTC. It encodes CASSEGAYEQYF.

There are a few counts of this clone. This chain links TRBV11-1 with TRBJ1-1; D is undetermined. Germline V CDR1 and CDR2: SGHAT, FQDESV (reference sequence). V lost 1 base, J lost 5 bases, and 5 bases lay in between. This CDR3 has 12 residues. This CDR3 reads CASSLERTEAFF. The CDR3 region has the DNA TGTGCCAGCAGCTTAGAACGGACTGAAGCTTTCTTT. Full variable domain (rest looked up from reference TRBV11-1 and TRBJ1-1): EAEVAQSPRYKITEKSQAVAFWCDPISGHATLYWYRQILGQGPELLVQFQDESVVDDSQLPKDRFSAERLKGVDSTLKIQPAELGDSAMYLCASSLERTEAFFGQGTRLTVV.

This chain links TRBV6-5 with TRBJ1-2; 8 nucleotides match TRBD1. The V gene end was trimmed by 0 bases and the J gene end by 8 bases; junction bases not matched to a gene: 8. This CDR3 spans 15 amino acids. Germline V CDR1 and CDR2: MNHEY, SVGAGI. CDR3 protein: CASSYSIGTGSGYTF. CDR3 nucleotides: TGTGCCAGCAGTTACTCGATCGGGACAGGCAGCGGCTACACCTTC.

This clone was recorded many times. V and J are TRBV5-6 and TRBJ2-7, with TRBD1 identical over 8 bases. The germline V gene has CDR1 SGHDT and CDR2 YYEEEE. CDR3 length equals 15 residues. V lost 0 bases and J lost 5; bases outside the gene matches: 7. CDR3 amino acids: CASSLDGTGRNEQYF. CDR3 coding DNA: TGTGCCAGCAGCTTGGACGGGACAGGTCGGAACGAGCAGTACTTC.

This clone was detected only a few times. The CDR3 region is CASSPLLAHQETQYF. CDR3 coding DNA: TGTGCCAGCAGCCCTCTACTAGCGCACCAAGAGACCCAGTACTTC. The rearrangement joins TRBV7-2 to TRBJ2-5, with 7 bases lining up with TRBD2. The CDR3 runs 15 residues. The ends lost 5 bases at V and 0 bases at J; junction bases unmatched: 6. Germline V CDR1 and CDR2: SGHTA, FQGNSA.

This chain connects TRBV7-3 to TRBJ1-1; 7 bases map to TRBD1. The CDR3 covers 15 residues. The trim removed 1 base at V and 5 bases at J, leaving 7 bases unmatched. CDR1 SGHTA and CDR2 FQGTGA come from the germline V gene. CDR3 protein: CASSLMAGGGTEAFF. In DNA, the CDR3 is TGTGCCAGCAGCTTAATGGCAGGGGGTGGTACTGAAGCTTTCTTT.

The chain is built from TRBV6-1 and TRBJ1-2, with D uncertain. From germline, CDR1 is MNHNS and CDR2 SASEGT. The CDR3 has 12 amino acids. V was shortened by 4 bases and J by 4 bases, with 7 bases between the two germline ends. DNA of the CDR3: TGTGCCAGCAGTGTTGTATTCTATGGCTACACCTTC. Translating gives CASSVVFYGYTF.